The 22 T cell receptor beta chains below all came from one sample that was sequenced in a study of blood T cell repertoires in COVID-19 (TCRdb year 2020). The library was made by the immunoSEQ multiplex PCR assay. TCRdb took this table from immuneACCESS and kept in-frame rearrangements with V and J called. Such tables lack part of the clones; where checked against another copy, unresolved V genes explain under half of the gap, and the rest is unexplained. Across this sample there are around 330,000 clones, with roughly nine tenths seen only once. The ten largest make up 2% to 3% of the sample. The sequenced material came from PBMCs or T cells enriched from blood (not recorded which). The receptors here all came from a man aged 60 to 69 who had recovered from COVID-19.

The chain is built from TRBV5-6 and TRBJ2-7, with 11 bases lining up with TRBD2. The V gene end was trimmed by 1 base and the J gene end by 6 bases; junction bases not matched to a gene: 0. The CDR3 consists of 13 residues. CDR1 is SGHDT and CDR2 is YYEEEE in the germline V gene. In DNA form, the CDR3 reads TGTGCCAGCAGCTTGCTAGCGGGGGGCGAGCAGTACTTC. Translated, it gives CASSLLAGGEQYF. The variable domain in full, with the rest retrieved from reference TRBV5-6 and TRBJ2-7, is DAGVTQSPTHLIKTRGQQVTLRCSPKSGHDTVSWYQQALGQGPQFIFQYYEEEERQRGNFPDRFSGHQFPNYSSELNVNALLLGDSALYLCASSLLAGGEQYFGPGTRLTVT.

V and J are TRBV11-3 and TRBJ2-5; 10 bases map to TRBD1. Germline-derived CDR1 and CDR2 are SGHNT and YENEEA. The CDR3 has 16 residues. Unmatched junction bases numbered 11, after V lost 5 bases and J lost 5 bases. The CDR3 sequence is CASSPKTGGFGETQYF. In nucleotides, the CDR3 is TGTGCCAGCAGCCCCAAGACAGGGGGCTTCGGTGAGACCCAGTACTTC.

V gene TRBV11-2 combines with J gene TRBJ2-4; 7 bases are a match to TRBD2. Germline V gives CDR1 SGHAT, CDR2 FQNNGV. V was clipped by 1 base and J by 10 bases; unmatched bases: 4. This CDR3 has 13 residues. The CDR3 DNA reads as TGTGCCAGCAGCTTAGGGGAAGCGGGGATTCAGTACTTC. Amino acids: CASSLGEAGIQYF.

This clone has a single count. The chain uses TRBV6-1 and TRBJ1-1; 9 bases fit TRBD1. Germline V gene data show CDR1 as MNHNS and CDR2 as SASEGT. V lost 1 base, J lost 4 bases, and 4 bases stayed unmatched. The CDR3 spans 15 residues. This CDR3 reads CASSEGGGQGTEAFF. The CDR3 bases are TGTGCCAGCAGTGAAGGAGGGGGACAGGGCACTGAAGCTTTCTTT.

The V gene is TRBV6-5, the J gene TRBJ1-1; 8 bases match TRBD1. The V segment lost 6 bases and the J segment 3 bases; nucleotides outside the gene matches: 6. This CDR3 has 14 residues. From germline, CDR1 is MNHEY and CDR2 SVGAGI. The CDR3 coding sequence is TGTGCCAGCAGGAGCACAGGGGGGTACACTGAAGCTTTCTTT. Its protein product is CASRSTGGYTEAFF.

J is TRBJ1-3 and V is TRBV7-2; 7 bases fit TRBD1. The CDR3 covers 18 residues. Germline values: CDR1 SGHTA, CDR2 FQGNSA. The V and J ends lost 4 bases and 2 bases, in that order; junction bases with no gene match: 14. The CDR3 DNA reads as TGTGCCAGCAGCTCAATAGGGGGACAGACCCCCACTGGAAACACCATATATTTT. Translation gives CASSSIGGQTPTGNTIYF.

This chain joins TRBV5-6 and TRBJ1-2; possibly TRBD1 for D (6 bases). This CDR3 is built from 14 residues. The ends were cut back, 6 bases at V and 4 bases at J, with 16 bases in the middle. Germline lookup yields CDR1 SGHDT and CDR2 YYEEEE. CDR3 sequence (DNA): TGTGCCAGCAATCAGGGGACCTCTGGCTATGGCTACACCTTC. Translation: CASNQGTSGYGYTF.

The chain couples TRBV5-4 to TRBJ2-7; 9 bases match TRBD2. Germline V CDR1 and CDR2: SGHNT, YYREEE (reference sequence). CDR3 length equals 15 residues. Trimming removed 5 bases from V and 6 bases from J; junction bases left unmatched: 12. The CDR3 DNA follows: TGTGCCAGCAGTTTTAAGACTAGCGGCCCGGGCGAGCAGTACTTC. Translated, it gives CASSFKTSGPGEQYF.

The V gene is TRBV19, the J gene TRBJ2-1; tentatively, D is TRBD2 (7 bases). V gave up 5 bases and J gave up 6 bases, with 26 bases separating them. Germline loops: CDR1 LNHDA, CDR2 SQIVND (reference sequence). The CDR3 sequence is 18 residues long. The CDR3 nucleotides are TGTGCCAGTAGTCCGAAGGCCCTAGGGGGGGGACGACGCAATGAGCAGTTCTTC. Its protein product is CASSPKALGGGRRNEQFF.

The rearrangement links TRBV7-9 to TRBJ2-1, with 12 positions matching TRBD2. Per germline, CDR1 SEHNR and CDR2 FQNEAQ (reference sequence). The CDR3 is 16 residues long. V was pared by 5 bases and J by 8 bases, with 10 bases of the junction left unmatched. CDR3: CASSPTSSGRVDEQFF. The CDR3 DNA follows: TGTGCCAGCAGCCCTACCTCTAGCGGGAGGGTCGATGAGCAGTTCTTC.

The rearrangement joins TRBV7-2 to TRBJ2-7; D remains ambiguous. Per the germline V gene, CDR1 is SGHTA and CDR2 is FQGNSA. The ends were cut back, 1 base at V and 6 bases at J, with 10 bases in the middle. The CDR3 totals 13 residues. CDR3 nucleotides: TGTGCCAGCAGCTTAGTTTCTTCGGGCGAGCAGTACTTC. Translating it yields CASSLVSSGEQYF.

The chain uses TRBV18 and TRBJ2-1; TRBD1 agrees at 7 bases. With 0 bases clipped from V and 3 bases from J, the junction kept 8 bases outside the gene matches. Germline assignment: CDR1 KGHSH and CDR2 LQKENI. This CDR3 is built from 17 residues. In DNA form, the CDR3 reads TGTGCCAGCTCACCACCCGTAGGGGGCCCCAGCTACAATGAGCAGTTCTTC. It translates to CASSPPVGGPSYNEQFF.

A single count supports this clone. The gene calls are TRBV5-4 and TRBJ1-2, with 9 bases aligning to TRBD1. Germline lookup yields CDR1 SGHNT and CDR2 YYREEE (reference sequence). The CDR3 extends over 18 amino acids. V dropped 4 bases and J dropped 0; count of bases not matched to a gene: 13. In DNA, the CDR3 is TGTGCCAGCAGCACCGGGGGACAGGGAAGGCTTACTAACTATGGCTACACCTTC. This sequence encodes CASSTGGQGRLTNYGYTF.

The chain joins TRBV4-3 to TRBJ2-1; 10 positions match TRBD1. Trimming at V came to 3 bases and at J to 9 bases, leaving 8 bases not matched to a gene. The CDR3 covers 15 residues. Germline lookup yields CDR1 LGHNA and CDR2 YSLEER. DNA of the CDR3: TGCGCCAGCAGCCAGCCGGGACAGGGGACCGGTGAGCAGTTCTTC. Encoded protein: CASSQPGQGTGEQFF.

V and J are TRBV11-3 and TRBJ2-5; the D is unclear. The V gene's germline CDR1 is SGHNT and CDR2 YENEEA. CDR3 length: 13 residues. The V and J ends lost 4 bases and 7 bases respectively, with 13 bases between them. CDR3 bases: TGTGCCAGCAGCTACGGCCCATCGGGGACCCAGTACTTC. It codes for CASSYGPSGTQYF.

The chain carries TRBV11-3 and TRBJ1-2; TRBD1 is a possible D gene (6 bases). Germline CDR1 is SGHNT and CDR2 is YENEEA. Trimming pared 5 bases from V and 3 bases from J, leaving 7 bases between. The CDR3 contains 12 residues. The CDR3 loop reads CASSGQHYGYTF. The CDR3, as DNA: TGTGCCAGCAGCGGACAGCACTATGGCTACACCTTC.

The chain couples TRBV12-3 or TRBV12-4 to TRBJ2-1, with D maybe TRBD2 (5 bases). CDR3 size: 12 residues. Trimming pared 3 bases from V and 9 bases from J, leaving 9 bases between. The CDR3 sequence: CASSFMGAEQFF. The CDR3 DNA sequence: TGTGCCAGCAGTTTTATGGGAGCTGAGCAGTTCTTC.

This clone was seen repeatedly, ten times or more. J is TRBJ2-1 and V is TRBV11-3, with 10 bases fitting TRBD2. This CDR3 is built from 14 residues. V gave up 4 bases and J gave up 9 bases; unmatched junction bases: 6. The germline V gene encodes CDR1 SGHNT and CDR2 YENEEA. The CDR3 loop is CASSSSGRSGEQFF. The CDR3 DNA is TGTGCCAGCAGCTCTAGCGGGAGATCGGGTGAGCAGTTCTTC.

The V call is TRBV27, the J call TRBJ1-1, with TRBD1 as a possible D gene (6 bases). V was pared by 6 bases and J by 5 bases, with 16 bases between. CDR3 size: 14 residues. Germline CDR1 and CDR2: MNHEY and SMNVEV (reference sequence). In DNA form, the CDR3 reads TGTGCCAGCAGGATACAGGGTTTGACGACTGAAGCTTTCTTT. This gives the protein CASRIQGLTTEAFF.

V and J are TRBV2 and TRBJ1-4; 7 bases match TRBD1. This CDR3 is built from 14 residues. The V segment lost 7 bases and the J segment 5 bases; nucleotides outside the gene matches: 7. Germline CDR1 SNHLY, CDR2 FYNNEI. CDR3 in DNA: TGTGCCAGCACTCGACAGGGTTTGAATGAAAAACTGTTTTTT. This sequence encodes CASTRQGLNEKLFF.

The rearrangement joins TRBV4-1 to TRBJ1-2; D might be TRBD1 (5 bases). Germline V gene lookup returns CDR1 MGHRA and CDR2 YSYEKL. This CDR3 is 16 amino acids long. Trimming took off 0 bases at V and 0 bases at J, with 11 bases between the two ends. This chain's CDR3 is CASSQEGGAPNYGYTF. As DNA, the CDR3 is TGCGCCAGCAGCCAAGAGGGGGGTGCCCCTAACTATGGCTACACCTTC.

The V and J genes are TRBV5-4 and TRBJ1-1; perhaps TRBD1 as D (5 bases). V was clipped by 4 bases and J by 1 base, with 11 bases between them. The CDR3 runs 14 residues. Germline V CDR1 and CDR2: SGHNT, YYREEE (reference sequence). The CDR3 coding sequence is TGTGCCAGCAGCCCCGCGGGGGGGAACACTGAAGCTTTCTTT. Translation gives CASSPAGGNTEAFF.